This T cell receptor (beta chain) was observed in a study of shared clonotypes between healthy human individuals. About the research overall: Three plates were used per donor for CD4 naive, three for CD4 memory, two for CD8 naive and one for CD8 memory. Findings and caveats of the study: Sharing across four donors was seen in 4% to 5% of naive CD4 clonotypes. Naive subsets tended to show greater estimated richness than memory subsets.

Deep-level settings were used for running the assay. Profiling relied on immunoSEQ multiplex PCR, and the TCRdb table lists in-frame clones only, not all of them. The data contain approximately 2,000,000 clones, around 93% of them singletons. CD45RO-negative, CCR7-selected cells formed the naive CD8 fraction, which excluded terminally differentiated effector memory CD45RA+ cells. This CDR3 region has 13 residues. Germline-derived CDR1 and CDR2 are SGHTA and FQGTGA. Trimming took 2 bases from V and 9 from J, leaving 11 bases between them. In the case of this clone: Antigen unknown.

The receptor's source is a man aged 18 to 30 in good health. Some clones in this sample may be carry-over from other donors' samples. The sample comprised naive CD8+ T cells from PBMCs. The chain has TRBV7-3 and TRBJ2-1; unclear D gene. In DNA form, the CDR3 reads TGTGCCAGCAGCTTAGAAAGCCGTAGTGAGCAGTTCTTC. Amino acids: CASSLESRSEQFF.